The entry below gives a single T cell receptor beta chain sequence along with its context. V was clipped by 6 bases and J by 4 bases, with 18 bases between them. The CDR3 is 15 amino acids. This record belongs to a study of CD8 T cells in Susac syndrome. Random hexamers were used to reverse transcribe an amount of roughly 0.5 to 1 ug RNA. MiXCR, run by TCRdb on the immunoSEQ multiplex PCR reads, gives a single entry per CDR3 protein. This sample has 200,000 to 250,000 distinct CDR3 sequences; about 93% occur once, and the top ten carry about 0.12%. The receptor was isolated from a human donor with multiple sclerosis. Sequencing was carried out using CD8+ T cells from PBMCs. This sequence joins TRBV12-3 or TRBV12-4 and TRBJ2-5; tentative D call: TRBD2 (6 bases). The DNA for the CDR3 is TGTGCCAGCAGCCCGTTTAAAACTAGCCCAGAGACCCAGTACTTC. Its protein is CASSPFKTSPETQYF.